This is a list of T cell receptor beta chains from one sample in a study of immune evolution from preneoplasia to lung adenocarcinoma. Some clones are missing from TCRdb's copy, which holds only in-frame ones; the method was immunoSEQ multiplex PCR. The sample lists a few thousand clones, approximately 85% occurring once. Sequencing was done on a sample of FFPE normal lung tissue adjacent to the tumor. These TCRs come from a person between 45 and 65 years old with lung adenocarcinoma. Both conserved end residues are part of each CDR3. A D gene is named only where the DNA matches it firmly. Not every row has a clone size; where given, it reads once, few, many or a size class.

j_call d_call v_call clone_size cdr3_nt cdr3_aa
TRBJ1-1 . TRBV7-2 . TGTGCCAGCAGGCCAGGGGTGGGGAGAGTAACGGCTTTCTTT CASRPGVGRVTAFF
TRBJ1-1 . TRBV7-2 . TGTGCCAGCAGCTTAGAGCGGGGGGCAACTGAAGCTTTCTTT CASSLERGATEAFF
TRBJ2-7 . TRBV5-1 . TGCGCCAGCAGCTTGGGAGTCTCCTACGAGCAGTACTTC CASSLGVSYEQYF
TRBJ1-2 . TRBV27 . TGTGCCAGCAGTTTATACGGACAGTCGTTAGCTAACTATGGCTACACCTTC CASSLYGQSLANYGYTF
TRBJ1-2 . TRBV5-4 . TGTGCCAGCAGCTCTAGTGGAGACACACGGGACTATGGCTACACCTTC CASSSSGDTRDYGYTF
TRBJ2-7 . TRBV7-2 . TGTGCCAGCAGCCTAAATAGGGATAGGTACGAGCAGTACTTC CASSLNRDRYEQYF
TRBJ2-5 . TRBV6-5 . TGTGCCAGCAGTTATAAGGGATTCCCCTTGGGGACCCAGTACTTC CASSYKGFPLGTQYF
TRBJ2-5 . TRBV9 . TGTGCCAGCAGCGTAGTGGGGTCCGGTGAGACCCAGTACTTC CASSVVGSGETQYF
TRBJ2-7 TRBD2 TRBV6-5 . TGTGCCAGCAGTGGGGCCGGGACTAGCGGGAGCGAGCAGTACTTC CASSGAGTSGSEQYF
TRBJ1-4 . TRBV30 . TGTGCCTGGAACACAGTTGGTGAAAAACTGTTTTTT CAWNTVGEKLFF
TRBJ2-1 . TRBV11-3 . TGTGCCAGCAGCTTAGAGGGTACTCCCGAGTATGAGCAGTTCTTC CASSLEGTPEYEQFF
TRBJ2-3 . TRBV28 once TGTGCCAGCAGTTTTGAGCCCAGCACAGATACGCAGTATTTT CASSFEPSTDTQYF
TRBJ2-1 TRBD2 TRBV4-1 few TGCGCCAGCAGCCTCCGGGAGCGGGGGGCCCAATACAATGAGCAGTTCTTC CASSLRERGAQYNEQFF
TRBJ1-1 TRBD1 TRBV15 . TGTGCCACCAGCGGCGACAGGGGGGCAAATACTGAAGCTTTCTTT CATSGDRGANTEAFF
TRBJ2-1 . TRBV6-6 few TGTGCCAGCACCATCTCGCCTAGGGGAAATGAGCAGTTCTTC CASTISPRGNEQFF
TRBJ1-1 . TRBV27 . TGTGCCAGCAGGGGCGCGACTCTCATGAACACTGAAGCTTTCTTT CASRGATLMNTEAFF
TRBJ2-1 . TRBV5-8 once TGTGCCAGCAGCCGTATGGATGAGCAGTTCTTC CASSRMDEQFF
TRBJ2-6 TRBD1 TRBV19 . TGTGCCAGTAGTTCAGGACAGGGGTCTGGGGCCAACGTCCTGACTTTC CASSSGQGSGANVLTF
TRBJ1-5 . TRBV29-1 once TGCAGCGTTTGGGACCCTGAGAGCAATCAGCCCCAGCATTTT CSVWDPESNQPQHF
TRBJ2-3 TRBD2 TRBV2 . TGTGCCAGCCTGCGGGAGTCCACAGATACGCAGTATTTT CASLRESTDTQYF
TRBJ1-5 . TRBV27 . TGTGCCAGCAGTCGACTGGATAGCAATCAGCCCCAGCATTTT CASSRLDSNQPQHF
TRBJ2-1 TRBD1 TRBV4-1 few TGCGCCAGCAGCCAAGAGACAGGGAATGAGCAGTTCTTC CASSQETGNEQFF
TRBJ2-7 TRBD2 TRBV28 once TGTGCCAGCAGCCGGACTAGCGGGAGAGGTGAGCAGTACTTC CASSRTSGRGEQYF
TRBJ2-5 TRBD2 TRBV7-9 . TGTGCCAGCAGCTTAGATACTAGCGGGAAAGAGACCCAGTACTTC CASSLDTSGKETQYF
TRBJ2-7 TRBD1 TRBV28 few TGTGCCAGCAGGACAGGGGGCCGCTACGAGCAGTACTTC CASRTGGRYEQYF
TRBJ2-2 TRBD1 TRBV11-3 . TGTGCCAGCAGCACAGGGGGCACCGGGGAGCTGTTTTTT CASSTGGTGELFF
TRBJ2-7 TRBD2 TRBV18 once TGTGCCAGCTCACCACCGACGGGAGGGCCACGCGAGCAGTACTTC CASSPPTGGPREQYF
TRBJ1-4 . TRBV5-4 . TGTGCCAGCAGCTTGTGGGGTAATGAAAAACTGTTTTTT CASSLWGNEKLFF
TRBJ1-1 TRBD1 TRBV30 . TGTGCCTGGAATAGGGGGACAGGGGGTACTGAAGCTTTCTTT CAWNRGTGGTEAFF
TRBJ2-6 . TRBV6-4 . TGTGCCAGCAGTGGGACAACTGGGGCCAACGTCCTGACTTTC CASSGTTGANVLTF
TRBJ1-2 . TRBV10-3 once TGTGCCATCAGCCATGGGTGGGGCTATGGCTACACCTTC CAISHGWGYGYTF
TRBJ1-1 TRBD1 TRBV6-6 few TGTGCCAGTCTTCAGGGGGCTGTCACTGAAGCTTTCTTT CASLQGAVTEAFF
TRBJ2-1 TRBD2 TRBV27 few TGTGCCAGCAGTCTACGACTAGCGGCCTACAATGAGCAGTTCTTC CASSLRLAAYNEQFF
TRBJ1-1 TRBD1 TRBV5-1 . TGCGCCAGCAGCTGGGGCCTGACAGGGGGCATGAACACTGAAGCTTTCTTT CASSWGLTGGMNTEAFF
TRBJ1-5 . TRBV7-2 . TGTGCCAGCAGCTTACACAGGGATCAGCCCCAGCATTTT CASSLHRDQPQHF
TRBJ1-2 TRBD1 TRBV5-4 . TGTGCCAGCAGCCACCGGGACAGGGTAGGCTACACCTTC CASSHRDRVGYTF
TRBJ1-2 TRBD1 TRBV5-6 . TGTGCCAGCAGCTTCCGGGACAGGGAAAACTATGGCTACACCTTC CASSFRDRENYGYTF
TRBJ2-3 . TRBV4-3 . TGCGCCAGCAGCCAAGATAGGGGAATTGCAGATACGCAGTATTTT CASSQDRGIADTQYF
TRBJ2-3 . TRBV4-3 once TGCGCCAGCAGCCAAGGTGTGTCGGGAAACACAGATACGCAGTATTTT CASSQGVSGNTDTQYF
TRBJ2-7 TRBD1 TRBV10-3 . TGTGCCATCAACCCGGGACAGGGCTACGAGCAGTACTTC CAINPGQGYEQYF
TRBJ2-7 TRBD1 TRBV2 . TGTGCCAGCAGTCAAGGGGGCTACTCGGAGCAGTACTTC CASSQGGYSEQYF
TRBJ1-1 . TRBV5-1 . TGCGCCAGCAGCAGGACATTGAACACTGAAGCTTTCTTT CASSRTLNTEAFF